A selection of T cell receptor beta chains follows, all from one sample in a study of blood T cells in healthy people across ages. Each CDR3 protein is one row after TCRdb ran MiXCR on the 5' RACE reads. Of 730,000 or so distinct CDR3 sequences listed, roughly 41% are singletons. The sequenced sample consisted of blood. Source of these receptors: a man older than 75 in good health. Both conserved end residues are part of each CDR3. The D gene is left open where the match is weak. Rows give clone size only sometimes, using once, few, many, or a class for an expanded clone.

clone_size d_call j_call v_call cdr3_aa cdr3_nt
few TRBD1 TRBJ2-7 TRBV3-1 CASSHGTGINEQYF TGTGCCAGCAGCCACGGGACAGGGATTAACGAGCAGTACTTC
. . TRBJ1-3 TRBV27 CASSLNRAATGNTIYF TGTGCCAGCAGTTTAAACCGGGCGGCGACTGGAAACACCATATATTTT
. TRBD1 TRBJ2-7 TRBV6-5 CASRKGQVVYEQYF TGTGCCAGCAGGAAAGGACAGGTGGTCTACGAGCAGTACTTC
many . TRBJ2-1 TRBV6-2/TRBV6-3 CASSYSDWITYNEQFF TGTGCCAGCAGTTACTCGGACTGGATAACATACAATGAGCAGTTCTTC
. TRBD2 TRBJ2-7 TRBV6-8 CASGVFAGVHEQYF TGTGCCAGCGGGGTCTTCGCGGGAGTTCACGAGCAGTACTTC
few TRBD1 TRBJ2-7 TRBV10-1 CATAAGTDYEQYF TGCGCCACTGCCGCCGGGACAGACTACGAGCAGTACTTC
. . TRBJ2-3 TRBV7-2 CASSPQWVSSRTQYF TGTGCCAGCAGCCCCCAGTGGGTGAGCTCCCGAACGCAGTATTTT
few TRBD2 TRBJ2-5 TRBV10-3 CAIRKTSGEETQYF TGTGCCATCAGGAAGACTAGCGGTGAAGAGACCCAGTACTTC
. TRBD2 TRBJ2-1 TRBV7-2 CASRGGSGGGYNEQFF TGTGCCAGCAGAGGAGGTAGCGGGGGCGGGTACAATGAGCAGTTCTTC
. . TRBJ2-1 TRBV5-6 CASSSRPFSSYNEQFF TGTGCCAGCAGTTCCCGCCCTTTTAGCTCCTACAATGAGCAGTTCTTC
. TRBD1 TRBJ1-2 TRBV9 CASSVASDREDFYGYTF TGTGCCAGCAGCGTAGCCTCGGACAGGGAGGACTTCTATGGTTACACCTTC
. . TRBJ2-1 TRBV7-2 CASSFLRSNNEQFF TGTGCCAGCAGCTTTTTGCGGAGCAACAATGAGCAGTTCTTC
. . TRBJ2-1 TRBV28 CASSLLGNTPYNEQFF TGTGCCAGCAGTTTATTGGGCAATACCCCCTACAATGAGCAGTTCTTC
. . TRBJ2-3 TRBV6-6 CASKRGVGPDTQYF TGTGCCAGCAAAAGGGGGGTCGGCCCAGATACGCAGTATTTT
few . TRBJ1-1 TRBV12-3/TRBV12-4 CASSVTGMNTEAFF TGTGCCAGCAGCGTGACAGGAATGAACACTGAAGCTTTCTTT
many . TRBJ2-7 TRBV20-1 CSASPGSYEQYF TGCAGTGCTAGTCCGGGCTCCTACGAGCAGTACTTC
. TRBD1 TRBJ2-5 TRBV12-3/TRBV12-4 CASSPGGTGGAETQYF TGTGCCAGCAGTCCCGGAGGGACAGGGGGCGCGGAGACCCAGTACTTC
. . TRBJ2-1 TRBV19 CATNPRQRGNEQFF TGTGCCACAAACCCCAGACAGAGGGGCAATGAGCAGTTCTTC
few . TRBJ2-3 TRBV7-2 CASSAIFSGADTQYF TGTGCCAGCAGCGCAATCTTCTCGGGGGCCGATACGCAGTATTTT
. TRBD1 TRBJ1-6 TRBV6-5 CASRNQGGSYNSPLHF TGTGCCAGCAGAAACCAGGGGGGGTCCTATAATTCACCCCTCCACTTT
. . TRBJ1-2 TRBV7-9 CASSSPRTSNYGYTF TGTGCCAGCAGCTCCCCCCGGACATCTAACTATGGCTACACCTTC
. . TRBJ2-1 TRBV27 CASSLRTPQTNEQFF TGTGCCAGCAGTTTAAGGACCCCACAAACGAATGAGCAGTTCTTC
many . TRBJ2-1 TRBV10-3 CAISPGQNNNEQFF TGTGCCATCAGTCCCGGACAGAACAACAATGAGCAGTTCTTC
few . TRBJ1-4 TRBV6-6 CASSYRGTEKLFF TGTGCCAGCAGTTACAGGGGGACTGAAAAACTGTTTTTT
few . TRBJ2-5 TRBV7-2 CASSLGLPTETQYF TGTGCCAGCAGCTTAGGACTGCCGACGGAGACCCAGTACTTC
many TRBD2 TRBJ2-7 TRBV20-1 CSATSGGGAYEQYF TGCAGTGCTACTTCGGGCGGGGGGGCCTACGAGCAGTACTTC
. . TRBJ2-7 TRBV7-2 CASSLQRYEQYF TGTGCCAGCAGCTTACAGCGGTACGAGCAGTACTTC
many TRBD1 TRBJ2-7 TRBV7-9 CASSPRGPFEQYF TGTGCCAGCAGCCCCAGGGGGCCCTTTGAGCAGTACTTC
. TRBD2 TRBJ2-5 TRBV7-9 CASSLAVGLAGVETQYF TGTGCCAGCAGCTTAGCGGTAGGCCTAGCGGGAGTGGAGACCCAGTACTTC
. . TRBJ2-7 TRBV20-1 CSARRAGFVYNEQYF TGCAGTGCTAGGAGGGCGGGGTTCGTCTACAATGAGCAGTACTTC
. TRBD1 TRBJ2-5 TRBV4-3 CASSYVRGPEGTQYF TGCGCCAGCAGCTACGTTAGGGGGCCCGAGGGGACCCAGTACTTC
once TRBD2 TRBJ2-5 TRBV6-2/TRBV6-3 CASSPPRIGTGGLENEQYF TGTGCCAGCAGTCCCCCCAGGATTGGGACGGGAGGGCTGGAGAATGAGCAGTACTTC
few . TRBJ2-3 TRBV20-1 CSARVADTQYF TGCAGTGCTAGAGTGGCGGATACGCAGTATTTT
many TRBD1 TRBJ2-7 TRBV6-2/TRBV6-3 CASSLGTVEQYF TGTGCCAGCAGCCTCGGGACAGTCGAGCAGTACTTC
once TRBD2 TRBJ2-7 TRBV20-1 CSARRNPGLAGARSYNEQYF TGCAGTGCTAGACGAAACCCGGGACTAGCGGGGGCACGCTCCTACAATGAGCAGTACTTC
few TRBD1 TRBJ1-1 TRBV9 CASSVGDRSHTEAFF TGTGCCAGCAGCGTAGGGGACAGGTCTCACACTGAAGCTTTCTTT
. . TRBJ2-5 TRBV3-1 CASSPLERRGETQYF TGTGCCAGCAGCCCGCTGGAGCGTCGGGGAGAGACCCAGTACTTC
. TRBD1 TRBJ2-3 TRBV5-1 CASSLVGQGRDTQYF TGCGCCAGCAGCCTCGTCGGACAGGGGAGAGATACGCAGTATTTT
. TRBD2 TRBJ2-3 TRBV7-2 CASSLASSGGVDTQYF TGTGCCAGCAGCTTAGCGTCGTCGGGAGGGGTAGATACGCAGTATTTT
few . TRBJ2-1 TRBV9 CASSPYSGVNEQFF TGTGCCAGCAGCCCATACTCAGGGGTCAATGAGCAGTTCTTC
. . TRBJ2-1 TRBV29-1 CGVGDNEQFF TGCGGCGTTGGTGACAATGAGCAGTTCTTC
once . TRBJ2-7 TRBV3-1 CASSQYGDHSYEQYF TGTGCCAGCAGCCAATATGGCGACCACTCCTACGAGCAGTACTTC
. . TRBJ2-5 TRBV21-1 CASSNYLAGLETQYF TGTGCCAGCAGCAATTACCTAGCGGGACTAGAGACCCAGTACTTC